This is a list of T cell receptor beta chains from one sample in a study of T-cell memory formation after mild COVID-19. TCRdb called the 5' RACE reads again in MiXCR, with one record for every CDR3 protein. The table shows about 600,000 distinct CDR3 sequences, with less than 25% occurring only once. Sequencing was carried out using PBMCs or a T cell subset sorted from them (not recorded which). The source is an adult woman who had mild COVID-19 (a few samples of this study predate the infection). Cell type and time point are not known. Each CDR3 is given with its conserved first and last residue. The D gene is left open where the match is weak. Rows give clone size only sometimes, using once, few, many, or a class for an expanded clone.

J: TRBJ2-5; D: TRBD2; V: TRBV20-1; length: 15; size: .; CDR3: CSARDREGSGETQYF; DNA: TGCAGTGCTAGAGATAGGGAGGGTAGCGGGGAGACCCAGTACTTC
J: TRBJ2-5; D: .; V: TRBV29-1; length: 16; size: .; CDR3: CSVEDLSWRAGETQYF; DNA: TGCAGCGTTGAAGATCTCTCTTGGAGGGCAGGAGAGACCCAGTACTTC
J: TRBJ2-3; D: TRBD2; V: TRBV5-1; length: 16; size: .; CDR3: CASSSGLAGFTDTQYF; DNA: TGCGCCAGCAGCTCCGGACTAGCGGGCTTCACAGATACGCAGTATTTT
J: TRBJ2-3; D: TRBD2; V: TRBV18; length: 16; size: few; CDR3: CASSPRGLADTDTQYF; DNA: TGTGCCAGCTCACCACGCGGACTAGCGGACACAGATACGCAGTATTTT
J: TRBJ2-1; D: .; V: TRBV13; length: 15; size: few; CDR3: CASSFGYSSYNEQFF; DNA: TGTGCCAGCAGCTTCGGCTACAGCTCCTACAATGAGCAGTTCTTC
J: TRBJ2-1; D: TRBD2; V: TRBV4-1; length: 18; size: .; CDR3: CASSRRLAGAEGYNEQFF; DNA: TGCGCCAGCAGCCGAAGACTAGCGGGAGCAGAGGGATACAATGAGCAGTTCTTC
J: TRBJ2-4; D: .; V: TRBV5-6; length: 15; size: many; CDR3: CASSWRALAKNIQYF; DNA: TGTGCCAGCAGCTGGAGGGCCCTAGCCAAAAACATTCAGTACTTC
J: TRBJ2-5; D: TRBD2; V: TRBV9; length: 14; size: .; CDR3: CASSNGRAGETQYF; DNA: TGTGCCAGCTCTAACGGGAGGGCGGGAGAGACCCAGTACTTC
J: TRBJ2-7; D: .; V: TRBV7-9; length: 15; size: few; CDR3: CASSPVGAPAYEQYF; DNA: TGTGCCAGCAGCCCAGTTGGGGCCCCGGCCTACGAGCAGTACTTC
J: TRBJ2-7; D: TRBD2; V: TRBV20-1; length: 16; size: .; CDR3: CSATDAGGSVFYEQYF; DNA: TGCAGTGCTACAGATGCGGGGGGTTCGGTTTTCTACGAGCAGTACTTC
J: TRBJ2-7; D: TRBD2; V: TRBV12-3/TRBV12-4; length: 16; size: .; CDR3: CASGHWASGSSYEQYF; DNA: TGTGCCAGCGGACATTGGGCTAGCGGCTCCTCCTACGAGCAGTACTTC
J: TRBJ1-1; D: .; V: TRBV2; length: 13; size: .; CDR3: CASSSRVDTEAFF; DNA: TGTGCCAGTTCATCGAGGGTCGACACTGAAGCTTTCTTT
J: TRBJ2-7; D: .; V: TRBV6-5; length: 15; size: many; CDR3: CASSYSAGASYEQYF; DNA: TGTGCCAGCAGTTACTCGGCGGGTGCCTCCTACGAGCAGTACTTC
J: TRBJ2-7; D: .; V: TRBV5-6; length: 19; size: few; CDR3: CASSLYSDLLTAPGYEQYF; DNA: TGTGCCAGCAGCTTGTACTCCGACCTCCTGACGGCTCCCGGATACGAGCAGTACTTC
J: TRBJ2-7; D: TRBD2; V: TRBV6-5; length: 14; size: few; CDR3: CASSLIAGGYEQYF; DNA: TGTGCCAGCAGTCTAATAGCGGGAGGCTACGAGCAGTACTTC
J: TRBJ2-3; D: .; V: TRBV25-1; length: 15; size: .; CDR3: CASSEAGGLADTQYF; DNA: TGTGCCAGCAGTGAGGCCGGGGGGCTGGCAGATACGCAGTATTTT
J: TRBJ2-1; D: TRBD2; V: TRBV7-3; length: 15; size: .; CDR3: CASSRGGASYNEQFF; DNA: TGTGCCAGCAGCCGGGGGGGGGCATCCTACAATGAGCAGTTCTTC